What follows are 23 T cell receptor beta chains derived from one specimen sequenced in a study of T cells in women clearing cervical HPV infection. Profiled with immunoSEQ multiplex PCR; TCRdb holds only in-frame clones, not every one. The listing contains tens of thousands of clones. Sequencing input: blood buffy coat. The receptors shown here come from a woman aged 18 to 75 with a cervical HPV16 infection that either progressed to CIN3+ or cleared (not recorded which).

The CDR3 DNA, read in part, is TGCGCCAGCAGCTTTGGGCGACAGTCTGCAACTAATGAAAAA. Protein product: CASSFGRQSATNEK. The full CDR3 reads CASSFGRQSATNEKLFF. V usage is TRBV5-1 and J usage is TRBJ1-4, with D possibly matching TRBD1 (5 bases). The read stops 3 residues short of the end of the CDR3; the missing end is completed from the germline J gene. Trimming pared 2 bases from V and 0 bases from J, leaving 14 bases between. Germline assignment: CDR1 SGHRS and CDR2 YFSETQ. The CDR3 is made up of 17 amino acids.

To note about this clone: The CDR3 goes on 3 residues after the read ends, and that part is filled in from the germline J gene. The chain recombines TRBV5-1 with TRBJ2-7, with D possibly TRBD2 on 6 matching bases. CDR1 is SGHRS, CDR2 YFSETQ, per germline. Trimming left V 4 bases short and J 3 bases short, with 17 bases between. The CDR3 covers 15 residues. This CDR3 reads CASSRRFSGVYEQYF. CDR3 DNA, as far as it was read: TGCGCCAGCAGCCGCCGGTTTAGCGGTGTCTACGAG.

Concerning this clone itself: The read ends 3 residues early relative to the CDR3; the germline J gene fills the gap. The chain links TRBV20-1 to TRBJ2-7; 12 bases map to TRBD2. Unmatched junction bases numbered 18, after V lost 0 bases and J lost 6 bases. This CDR3 comprises 19 residues. Looked up from germline, CDR1 is DFQATT and CDR2 is SNEGSKA (reference sequence). Incomplete CDR3 DNA: TGCAGTGCTAGAGAGGTGAAACAGGTCCTAGCGGGGGGGCCAGGCGAG. Translated: CSAREVKQVLAGGPGE. The whole CDR3 is CSAREVKQVLAGGPGEQYF.

CDR3 DNA, as far as it was read: TGTGCCTGTTCTACAGGGGGCGGGGAGACC. This encodes CACSTGGGET. The complete CDR3 sequence is CACSTGGGETQYF. J is TRBJ2-5 and V is TRBV30; 9 nucleotides align to TRBD1. The read terminates 3 residues ahead of where the CDR3 ends, so the germline J gene completes it. CDR1 and CDR2 (germline): GTSNPN, SVGIG (reference sequence). J gave up 5 bases and V 6 bases, and 7 bases lay outside the gene matches. This CDR3 is built from 13 residues.

Notes on this clone: The sequenced fragment ends 3 residues before the CDR3 boundary, so the rest is inferred from the germline J gene. The rearrangement uses TRBV28 and TRBJ1-2; unclear D gene. V dropped 7 bases and J dropped 7 bases, with 16 bases sitting between them. CDR1 is MDHEN, CDR2 SYDVKM, per germline. This CDR3 is 13 amino acids long. The CDR3 sequence: CASTKGIPRGYTF. CDR3 bases read: TGTGCCAGCACCAAGGGCATCCCCCGTGGC.

Note on this clone: The read finishes 3 residues shy of the CDR3 end, and the germline J gene is used to complete it. The chain recombines TRBV2 with TRBJ2-1, with TRBD1 matching over 7 bases. This CDR3 is built from 14 residues. The V segment lost 2 bases and the J segment 6 bases; nucleotides outside the gene matches: 4. Germline CDR1 and CDR2: SNHLY and FYNNEI. CDR3 bases read: TGTGCCAGCAGTGAACCGACAGGGCTCAATGAG. Translation gives CASSEPTGLNE. The CDR3 in its entirety is CASSEPTGLNEQFF.

Comments on this clone: The CDR3 is cut off 3 residues early in the read; its end comes from the germline J gene. The genes are TRBV19 and TRBJ1-2, with 7 positions matching TRBD1. Trimming took 3 bases from V and 7 from J; bases not matched to a gene: 5. The CDR3 contains 13 residues. Germline V gene data show CDR1 as LNHDA and CDR2 as SQIVND (reference sequence). Partial CDR3 DNA: TGTGCCAGTAGTATCACAGGGGCGGCTGGC. Protein product: CASSITGAAG. The full CDR3 is CASSITGAAGYTF.

Note on this clone: The read ends 3 residues shy of where the CDR3 ends; the end is completed using the germline J gene. The genes are TRBV6-1 and TRBJ2-7, with a weak D call TRBD1 (5 bases). Trimming pared 3 bases from V and 3 bases from J, leaving 6 bases between. Germline assignment: CDR1 MNHNS and CDR2 SASEGT. The CDR3 spans 12 residues. CDR3 sequence: CASSDDSYEQYF. CDR3 DNA (partial): TGTGCCAGCAGTGACGACAGCTACGAG.

In the case of this clone: Read sequence stops 3 residues before the CDR3 end, and the germline J gene provides the missing end. The V and J genes are TRBV11-3 and TRBJ2-1; 8 bases are shared with TRBD2. The germline gives CDR1 SGHNT, CDR2 YENEEA. With V trimmed by 5 bases and J by 8 bases, 8 bases remained unmatched. The CDR3 length is 14 residues. CDR3 amino acids: CASSPGGGIDEQFF. Partial CDR3 DNA: TGTGCCAGCAGCCCCGGGGGGGGTATCGATGAG.

About this clone: The CDR3 end lies 3 residues beyond the end of the read and is filled in from the germline J gene. The chain recombines TRBV30 with TRBJ2-2; D gene unclear. Germline values: CDR1 GTSNPN, CDR2 SVGIG (reference sequence). CDR3 size: 14 residues. Trimming left V 6 bases short and J 4 bases short, with 15 bases between. The sequenced CDR3 bases are TGTGCCTGCCACCCCCCGGGTGCCACCGGGGAG. Translated, it gives CACHPPGATGE. The entire CDR3 is CACHPPGATGELFF.

About this clone: The read ends 3 residues early relative to the CDR3; the germline J gene fills the gap. The sample carries other DNA sequences with the same CDR3. The chain recombines TRBV30 with TRBJ1-4; no firm D call. This CDR3 has 12 residues. V lost 0 bases to trimming and J lost 8 bases, with 7 bases between them. Germline V gives CDR1 GTSNPN, CDR2 SVGIG (reference sequence). CDR3 DNA, as far as it was read: TGTGCCTGGAGTGTGATCCGGGAAAAA. Its translation is CAWSVIREK. The CDR3 in full is CAWSVIREKLFF.

The part of the CDR3 DNA that was read is TGCGCCAGCCCGCGCTTACAGGGGGGAAACACCGGGGAG. Translated: CASPRLQGGNTGE. The entire CDR3 is CASPRLQGGNTGELFF. The chain recombines TRBV10-1 with TRBJ2-2, with 8 positions matching TRBD1. The read finishes 3 residues shy of the CDR3 end, and the germline J gene is used to complete it. Germline values: CDR1 WNHNN, CDR2 SYGVQD (reference sequence). V gave up 8 bases and J gave up 2 bases; unmatched junction bases: 10. This CDR3 has 16 residues.

Regarding this clone: The read gets to within 3 residues of the CDR3 end, and the germline J gene fills in the rest. The sample contains more than one DNA sequence encoding this CDR3. V gene TRBV2 combines with J gene TRBJ1-2, with a possible D match to TRBD1 (6 bases). Germline CDR1 reads SNHLY; CDR2 reads FYNNEI. The length of the CDR3 is 12 residues. The CDR3: CASSEYVRGYTF. The sequenced CDR3 bases are TGTGCCAGCAGTGAATATGTGAGGGGG.

Comments on this clone: The CDR3 goes on 3 residues after the read ends, and that part is filled in from the germline J gene. The J gene is TRBJ1-5, the V gene TRBV7-3, with D uncertain. CDR3 length: 15 residues. The germline V and J ends were trimmed by 6 bases and 4 bases, with 16 bases remaining between them. Germline V gives CDR1 SGHTA, CDR2 FQGTGA. CDR3 bases read: TGTGCCAGCAGTGTACCTGACACTCTAAATCAGCCC. Translating gives CASSVPDTLNQP. The CDR3 reads in full as CASSVPDTLNQPQHF. The entire variable domain, with the rest obtained from reference TRBV7-3 and TRBJ1-5, is as follows: GAGVSQTPSNKVTEKGKYVELRCDPISGHTALYWYRQSLGQGPEFLIYFQGTGAADDSGLPNDRFFAVRPEGSVSTLKIQRTERGDSAVYLCASSVPDTLNQPQHFGDGTRLSIL.

In the case of this clone: The CDR3 end lies 3 residues beyond the end of the read and is filled in from the germline J gene. The chain uses TRBV14 and TRBJ2-3, with 13 bases aligning to TRBD2. The CDR3 totals 20 residues. V gave up 3 bases and J gave up 3 bases; unmatched junction bases: 15. CDR1 is SGHDN, CDR2 FVKESK, per germline. The CDR3 DNA, read in part, is TGTGCCAGCAGCCATCTAGGGTCCCCGGGACTAGCGGGGTTAACAGATACG. Translating gives CASSHLGSPGLAGLTDT. In full, the CDR3 reads CASSHLGSPGLAGLTDTQYF.

In the case of this clone: The CDR3 is cut off 3 residues early in the read; its end comes from the germline J gene. This specimen includes other DNA sequences encoding the same CDR3. The chain combines TRBV7-6 with TRBJ2-3; D ambiguous. Trimming stripped 3 bases from V and 0 bases from J, with 10 bases between. Germline CDR1 is SGHVS and CDR2 is FNYEAQ. CDR3 length: 15 residues. CDR3 protein: CASSLGTTSTDTQYF. CDR3 DNA (partial): TGTGCCAGCAGCTTGGGCACCACTAGCACAGATACG.

A note on this clone: The CDR3 end is not reached by the read, which stops 3 residues before it; the germline J gene fills it in. This rearrangement joins TRBV29-1 to TRBJ2-2; D is undetermined. Germline-derived CDR1 and CDR2 are SQVTM and ANQGSEA. With 1 base removed from V and 7 bases from J, the gap between germline ends came to 7 bases. CDR3 size: 12 residues. The DNA read from the CDR3 is TGCAGCGTTGAAGGACTCGGCGGGGAG. Its translation is CSVEGLGGE. The whole CDR3 sequence is CSVEGLGGELFF.

Concerning this clone itself: Sequence at one end of the junction differs from germline and may be a read error. The CDR3 end is not reached by the read, which stops 3 residues before it; the germline J gene fills it in. V usage is TRBV5-1 and J usage is TRBJ1-1; D call uncertain. The CDR3 loop spans 14 amino acids. Germline values: CDR1 SGHRS, CDR2 YFSETQ. The CDR3 is CASSLGGSNAEAFF. CDR3 DNA (partial): TGCGCCAGCAGCCTAGGAGGATCGAACGCTGAA.

As for this clone: The CDR3 end lies 3 residues beyond the end of the read and is filled in from the germline J gene. This chain connects TRBV5-1 to TRBJ1-1; TRBD1 is a possible D gene (5 bases). Germline values: CDR1 SGHRS, CDR2 YFSETQ. This CDR3 comprises 14 residues. Trimming pared 0 bases from V and 5 bases from J, leaving 11 bases between. The CDR3 sequence is CASSLDQGGTEAFF. The part of the CDR3 DNA that was read is TGCGCCAGCAGCTTGGACCAGGGTGGAACTGAA.

About this clone itself: The sequenced fragment ends 3 residues before the CDR3 boundary, so the rest is inferred from the germline J gene. The V gene is TRBV5-6, the J gene TRBJ2-3; no firm D call. V gave up 2 bases and J gave up 2 bases, with 6 bases separating them. Germline assignment: CDR1 SGHDT and CDR2 YYEEEE. CDR3 length: 13 amino acids. CDR3 residues: CASSFLFTDTQYF. Incomplete CDR3 DNA: TGTGCCAGCAGCTTCCTATTCACAGATACG. The full variable domain, rest sourced from reference TRBV5-6 and TRBJ2-3, is DAGVTQSPTHLIKTRGQQVTLRCSPKSGHDTVSWYQQALGQGPQFIFQYYEEEERQRGNFPDRFSGHQFPNYSSELNVNALLLGDSALYLCASSFLFTDTQYFGPGTRLTVL.

To note about this clone: The CDR3 end is not reached by the read, which stops 3 residues before it; the germline J gene fills it in. The rearrangement joins TRBV27 to TRBJ2-3, with TRBD2 identical over 10 bases. Germline V gene lookup returns CDR1 MNHEY and CDR2 SMNVEV (reference sequence). J lost 2 bases, V lost 6 bases, and 5 bases had no gene match. This CDR3 contains 15 residues. The CDR3 sequence: CASSPLAGDTDTQYF. CDR3 DNA (partial): TGTGCCAGCAGCCCCCTAGCGGGGGACACAGATACG.

Worth noting for this clone: The CDR3 end falls 3 residues outside the read, so it is completed with the germline J gene. The J gene is TRBJ1-5, the V gene TRBV4-1, with TRBD1 matching over 7 bases. The V gene's germline CDR1 is MGHRA and CDR2 YSYEKL. V trimming: 1 base; J trimming: 4 bases; junction bases outside the gene matches: 4. This CDR3 has 15 residues. The part of the CDR3 DNA that was read is TGCGCCAGCAGCCAAGGGGGACAGAGAAATCAGCCC. Its protein is CASSQGGQRNQP. The CDR3, in full, reads CASSQGGQRNQPQHF.

About this clone itself: The read ends 3 residues before the CDR3 terminus; that terminus is restored from the germline J gene. The chain couples TRBV3-1 (or the pseudogene TRBV3-2) to TRBJ2-7, with a possible D match to TRBD2 (6 bases). V was trimmed by 4 bases and J by 5 bases, leaving 15 bases between them. The CDR3 consists of 14 residues. Germline loops: CDR1 LGHDT, CDR2 YNNKEL (reference sequence). The sequenced CDR3 bases are TGTGCCAGCAGCCCCATGCCCGGGGAGGACGAG. The encoded protein is CASSPMPGEDE. From start to end, the CDR3 is CASSPMPGEDEQYF.